A selection of T cell receptor beta chains follows, all from one sample in a study of blood T cells in healthy people across ages. TCRdb itself ran the 5' RACE reads through MiXCR, one entry per CDR3 protein. The sample holds 630,000 or so distinct CDR3 sequences; about 30% are singletons and the top ten take less than 20%. What was sequenced was blood. Receptor source: a woman aged 80 or older in good health. CDR3s include the opening cysteine and the closing phenylalanine or tryptophan. The D gene is left open where the match is weak. Expanded clones are given a class, and other clones once, few, many or no size at all.

TRBJ2-4 TRBV20-1 TRBD1 - CSARDAGQGAGIQYF TGCAGTGCTAGAGATGCCGGACAGGGGGCAGGCATTCAGTACTTC
TRBJ1-2 TRBV5-1 - many CASTLTGQANYGYTF TGCGCCAGCACCCTAACTGGTCAGGCTAACTATGGCTACACCTTC
TRBJ2-3 TRBV11-2 TRBD1 many CASSLGTGPGTDTQYF TGTGCCAGCAGCTTAGGGACAGGCCCAGGGACAGATACGCAGTATTTT
TRBJ1-4 TRBV7-2 TRBD1 - CASSIPRDRGEKLFF TGTGCCAGCAGCATCCCCCGGGACAGGGGTGAAAAACTGTTTTTT
TRBJ1-1 TRBV19 TRBD1 - CVSSPGQGFMNTEAFF TGTGTCAGTAGTCCAGGACAGGGGTTCATGAACACTGAAGCTTTCTTT
TRBJ2-1 TRBV29-1 - few CSVADTLGETQFF TGCAGCGTTGCCGACACACTGGGAGAGACCCAGTTCTTC
TRBJ2-7 TRBV29-1 - - CSVETQETTEQYF TGCAGCGTTGAAACTCAAGAGACCACCGAGCAGTACTTC
TRBJ1-4 TRBV7-2 - - CASSDSGRRGEKLFF TGTGCCAGCAGCGATTCAGGGAGACGGGGTGAGAAACTGTTTTTT
TRBJ1-4 TRBV6-5 TRBD1 many CASSYATGEFEKLFF TGTGCCAGCAGTTATGCGACAGGGGAATTTGAAAAACTGTTTTTT
TRBJ2-7 TRBV6-1 - many CASSEYLQAPYEQYF TGTGCCAGCAGTGAATATTTACAGGCTCCCTACGAGCAGTACTTC
TRBJ2-3 TRBV7-2 TRBD2 many CASSLDPGTRSRSQYF TGTGCCAGCAGCTTGGATCCCGGGACTAGAAGTCGATCGCAGTATTTT
TRBJ2-7 TRBV19 TRBD1 - CASSIWDRYCEQYF TGTGCCAGTAGTATTTGGGACAGGTATTGCGAGCAGTACTTC
TRBJ1-5 TRBV7-8 - - CASSSEGQGQPQHF TGTGCCAGCAGCTCTGAGGGCCAGGGGCAGCCCCAGCATTTT
TRBJ2-5 TRBV11-1 - few CASSPLRASETQYF TGTGCCAGCAGCCCCCTCAGAGCATCAGAGACCCAGTACTTC
TRBJ1-4 TRBV2 TRBD1 few CASSEAGTVNEKLFF TGTGCCAGCAGTGAAGCGGGGACAGTTAATGAAAAACTGTTTTTT
TRBJ2-5 TRBV3-1 TRBD2 many CASSQRGGAQETQYF TGTGCCAGCAGCCAGCGCGGGGGGGCCCAAGAGACCCAGTACTTC
TRBJ2-7 TRBV2 - many CASSEAGTAGYEQYF TGTGCCAGCAGTGAAGCAGGGACAGCGGGCTACGAGCAGTACTTC
TRBJ2-3 TRBV11-3 - - CASSLDLEETDTRYF TGTGCCAGCAGCTTAGATTTAGAGGAGACAGATACGCGGTATTTT
TRBJ2-5 TRBV7-2 TRBD2 many CASSTGLAGGPLGETQYF TGTGCCAGCAGCACAGGACTAGCGGGGGGACCTTTGGGAGAGACCCAGTACTTC
TRBJ2-1 TRBV7-2 TRBD2 many CASSTGTSDYNEQFF TGTGCCAGCAGCACCGGGACTAGCGACTACAATGAGCAGTTCTTC
TRBJ2-7 TRBV27 - many CASRGAPSYEQYF TGTGCCAGCAGAGGGGCACCTTCCTACGAGCAGTACTTC
TRBJ2-7 TRBV3-1 - many CASSSRTWQYF TGTGCCAGCAGTTCCCGGACCTGGCAGTACTTC
TRBJ1-6 TRBV7-3 TRBD1 many CASSSGQGTVLHF TGTGCCAGCAGCTCCGGACAGGGGACGGTCCTCCACTTT
TRBJ2-5 TRBV20-1 TRBD2 - CSARKPGLDQETQYF TGCAGTGCTAGAAAACCGGGACTAGATCAAGAGACCCAGTACTTC
TRBJ1-6 TRBV9 TRBD1 - CASSLHATGTGVSSPLHF TGTGCCAGCAGCTTGCACGCGACCGGGACAGGGGTTTCCTCACCCCTCCACTTT
TRBJ2-7 TRBV7-2 - - CASSPQITQSYEQYF TGCGCCAGCAGCCCCCAAATAACGCAGTCCTACGAGCAGTACTTC
TRBJ2-1 TRBV5-5 - many CASSGGLVSYNEQFF TGTGCCAGCAGCGGGGGTTTGGTCTCCTACAATGAGCAGTTCTTC
TRBJ1-2 TRBV7-9 TRBD1 - CASSLVDREAYGYTF TGTGCCAGCAGCTTAGTAGACAGGGAAGCCTATGGCTACACCTTC
TRBJ2-3 TRBV30 TRBD2 - CAWSGGTSRELASTDTQYF TGTGCCTGGAGCGGCGGGACTAGCCGTGAACTCGCTAGCACAGATACGCAGTATTTT
TRBJ2-5 TRBV7-2 TRBD1 once CASSLPWDSHKETQYF TGTGCCAGCAGCTTACCCTGGGACAGCCACAAAGAGACCCAGTACTTC
TRBJ1-2 TRBV20-1 - - CSAAPRGDLNYGYTF TGCAGTGCAGCCCCCAGAGGGGACCTAAACTATGGCTACACCTTC
TRBJ2-1 TRBV5-1 TRBD2 - CASSRTSGGAGRSYNEQFF TGCGCCAGCAGCCGGACTAGCGGGGGGGCCGGGAGGTCCTACAATGAGCAGTTCTTC
TRBJ2-3 TRBV5-1 - - CASSSWVQRSTDTQYF TGCGCCAGCAGCTCCTGGGTACAGCGGAGCACAGATACGCAGTATTTT
TRBJ2-7 TRBV11-2 TRBD1 many CASSSPGQGPMGLYEQYF TGTGCCAGCAGCTCGCCGGGACAGGGGCCCATGGGGCTCTACGAGCAGTACTTC
TRBJ2-7 TRBV6-2/TRBV6-3 TRBD1 many CASSYSATGNSYEQYF TGTGCCAGCAGTTACTCGGCGACAGGGAACTCCTACGAGCAGTACTTC
TRBJ2-1 TRBV5-4 - few CASSLGPAYNEQFF TGTGCCAGCAGCTTGGGGCCAGCCTACAATGAGCAGTTCTTC
TRBJ1-4 TRBV30 - many CAWIGRGQTNEKLFF TGTGCCTGGATTGGCAGGGGCCAGACTAATGAAAAACTGTTTTTT
TRBJ2-1 TRBV7-9 - few CASSRGGRSYEQFF TGTGCCAGCAGCAGGGGGGGCAGGTCATACGAGCAGTTCTTC
TRBJ2-1 TRBV7-7 TRBD2 - CASSPYTLAGSYNEQFF TGTGCCAGCAGCCCGTATACCCTAGCGGGCTCCTACAATGAGCAGTTCTTC
TRBJ2-3 TRBV15 - medium-sized CATSRGGSPGVPYF TGTGCCACCAGCAGAGGCGGTTCCCCAGGGGTCCCGTATTTT
TRBJ1-4 TRBV30 - once CAWSVGRGEKLFF TGTGCCTGGAGTGTCGGGAGGGGTGAAAAACTGTTTTTT
TRBJ2-6 TRBV6-2/TRBV6-3 - many CASSKYGTGANVLTF TGTGCCAGCAGCAAATACGGGACTGGGGCCAACGTCCTGACTTTC
TRBJ1-1 TRBV5-1 - few CASSYEKGEAFF TGCGCCAGCAGCTATGAAAAGGGTGAAGCTTTCTTT
TRBJ2-7 TRBV7-3 - many CASSLYSPYEQYF TGTGCCAGCAGCTTATACAGTCCCTACGAGCAGTACTTC
TRBJ1-2 TRBV9 - many CASSVEGQGFGGYTF TGTGCCAGCAGCGTAGAGGGCCAGGGGTTCGGCGGCTACACCTTC
TRBJ1-1 TRBV4-3 - - CASSQESRGSNTEAFF TGCGCCAGCAGCCAAGAATCGCGGGGTTCGAACACTGAAGCTTTCTTT
TRBJ2-5 TRBV7-2 - many CASSSAPGQVGETQYF TGTGCCAGCAGCTCGGCCCCGGGGCAGGTGGGGGAGACCCAGTACTTC
TRBJ1-5 TRBV6-2/TRBV6-3 TRBD1 few CASSPGTGGTFLALSNQPQHF TGTGCCAGCAGCCCTGGAACAGGGGGCACCTTTCTCGCCCTTAGCAATCAGCCCCAGCATTTT
TRBJ2-3 TRBV7-2 - - CASSRGGTVDTQYF TGTGCCAGCAGCCGCGGCGGGACAGTCGATACGCAGTATTTT
TRBJ2-1 TRBV7-9 - - CASSGRDGSSYNEQFF TGTGCCAGCAGCGGAAGAGATGGGAGCTCCTACAATGAGCAGTTCTTC
TRBJ2-5 TRBV2 - many CASAPGLKETQYF TGTGCCAGCGCTCCGGGGTTGAAAGAGACCCAGTACTTC
TRBJ1-2 TRBV3-1 - many CASSRTQGSYGYTF TGTGCCAGCAGCCGTACTCAAGGGAGCTATGGCTACACCTTC
TRBJ2-1 TRBV5-4 TRBD1 - CASSLTTGTGEQFF TGTGCCAGCAGCTTGACCACCGGGACAGGGGAGCAGTTCTTC
TRBJ2-7 TRBV5-1 - many CASSLLSSAAEQYF TGCGCCAGCAGCTTGCTTTCCTCAGCGGCCGAGCAGTACTTC
TRBJ1-1 TRBV20-1 - - CSARDLGGSVTEAFF TGCAGTGCTAGAGATTTGGGGGGCTCTGTCACTGAAGCTTTCTTT
TRBJ1-2 TRBV5-1 - many CASSFTAGSGYTF TGCGCCAGCAGCTTCACAGCGGGAAGTGGCTACACCTTC
TRBJ2-7 TRBV5-1 - - CASSQNREWSLYEQYF TGCGCCAGCAGCCAAAACCGGGAGTGGTCCCTCTACGAGCAGTACTTC